The clone carrying this T cell receptor (beta chain) was counted between two and nine times. What it binds is not known. Exclusion of patients followed from uncontrolled infection, other autoimmune disease, pregnancy or lactation. The sample originates from a study of T cells in Graves' hyperthyroidism and ophthalmopathy. Study-level points and caveats: Most clonotypes expanded in thyroid above 0.001 were likewise present in blood. The model forecast ophthalmopathy, anticipating it by a median approximately 7 months before onset. Ophthalmopathy and stable hyperthyroidism were separated by a 13 V-J model.

The source material, RNA transcripts, was used to amplify TCR beta CDR3 regions. HTBI primers drove first-round RT-PCR of the TCR CDR3. Each CDR3 protein gets one entry after TCRdb re-called the multiplex PCR reads with MiXCR. The table has about 500,000 distinct CDR3 sequences, 35% to 50% seen once. Germline trimming cut 8 bases from V and 9 bases from J; bases unmatched to any gene: 11. Germline values: CDR1 SNHLY, CDR2 FYNNEI. CDR3 length equals 14 residues. The chain has TRBV2 and TRBJ1-5; 9 nucleotides align to TRBD1. Sequenced input: peripheral blood or thyroid tissue (not recorded which). The TCR sequence derives from an adult woman with Graves' disease, either hyperthyroidism or ophthalmopathy (not recorded which). The CDR3 DNA is TGTGCCAGCGACCAGGGAACAGGGGGCAGGCCCCAGCATTTT. Residues: CASDQGTGGRPQHF. Filled out from reference TRBV2 and TRBJ1-5, the complete variable domain reads EPEVTQTPSHQVTQMGQEVILRCVPISNHLYFYWYRQILGQKVEFLVSFYNNEISEKSEIFDDQFSVERPDGSNFTLKIRSTKLEDSAMYFCASDQGTGGRPQHFGDGTRLSIL.